These 27 T cell receptor beta chains came from one sample sequenced in a study of cytomegalovirus exposure and HLA in healthy donors. The PCR employed 60 Vbeta primers together with 13 Jbeta primers. Sequenced by immunoSEQ multiplex PCR; TCRdb stores in-frame clones only, minus some. The table shows over 150,000 clones, with 80% occurring only once. The sequencing sample was made of PBMCs. The receptors were gathered from a man younger than 40 in good health and CMV-seropositive.

This chain joins TRBV14 and TRBJ1-2; D is ambiguous. V gave up 4 bases and J gave up 8 bases, with 26 bases separating them. The germline gives CDR1 SGHDN, CDR2 FVKESK. The CDR3 contains 17 residues. The CDR3 coding sequence is TGTGCCAGCAGCCCCACGGGATTTATGGGTCCGAAACTAGGCTACACCTTC. It is translated as CASSPTGFMGPKLGYTF.

V and J are TRBV30 and TRBJ2-5; TRBD1 agrees at 7 bases. J gave up 11 bases and V 7 bases, and 16 bases lay outside the gene matches. In germline, CDR1 is GTSNPN, CDR2 SVGIG (reference sequence). The CDR3 has 13 amino acids. The DNA for the CDR3 is TGTGCCTATTCGACAGGGTGGGGTGAGGAGCAGTACTTC. The encoded protein is CAYSTGWGEEQYF. Together with reference TRBV30 and TRBJ2-5, the CDR3 gives the full variable domain: SQTIHQWPATLVQPVGSPLSLECTVEGTSNPNLYWYRQAAGRGLQLLFYSVGIGQISSEVPQNLSASRPQDRQFILSSKKLLLSDSGFYLCAYSTGWGEEQYFGPGTRLLVL.

J is TRBJ1-4 and V is TRBV9; D is ambiguous. V dropped 0 bases and J dropped 6 bases, with 6 bases sitting between them. The CDR3 has 13 residues. Per germline, CDR1 SGDLS and CDR2 YYNGEE. Here the CDR3 DNA reads TGTGCCAGCAGCGTAGGGCGGGATGAAAAACTGTTTTTT. It translates to CASSVGRDEKLFF.

The gene calls are TRBV28 and TRBJ1-2; possibly TRBD1 for D (5 bases). Per the germline V gene, CDR1 is MDHEN and CDR2 is SYDVKM. V lost 5 bases to trimming and J lost 8 bases, with 21 bases between them. The CDR3 has 15 amino acids. CDR3 DNA sequence: TGTGCCAGCAGTGACCCCGGGCGGGACGTCCGGGGCTACACCTTC. Residues: CASSDPGRDVRGYTF.

This chain uses TRBV6-6 with TRBJ2-1, with D perhaps matching TRBD2 (6 bases). CDR1 MNHNY and CDR2 SVGAGI come from the germline V gene (reference sequence). V gave up 10 bases and J gave up 11 bases, with 12 bases separating them. This CDR3 is 10 amino acids long. CDR3 DNA sequence: TGTGCCATCGGGGGTGACAAGCAGTTCTTC. Its protein product is CAIGGDKQFF.

CDR3 loop: CASSFMETAGGETQYF. The DNA for the CDR3 is TGTGCCAGCAGCTTCATGGAGACTGCGGGAGGGGAGACGCAGTATTTT. The V call is TRBV11-2, the J call TRBJ2-3, with TRBD2 matching 9 bases. The CDR3 spans 16 residues. V dropped 3 bases and J dropped 9; count of bases not matched to a gene: 13. CDR1 is SGHAT and CDR2 is FQNNGV in the germline V gene.

V is TRBV10-3 and J is TRBJ1-4; D perhaps matches TRBD1 (5 bases). The CDR3 is made up of 15 amino acids. Trimming took 2 bases from V and 4 from J, leaving 11 bases between them. Germline CDR1 is ENHRY and CDR2 is SYGVKD. In nucleotides, the CDR3 is TGTGCCATCAGTGAGGATGGGCAGGGTAATGAAAAACTGTTTTTT. Its translation is CAISEDGQGNEKLFF.

V is TRBV5-1 and J is TRBJ2-1, with D maybe TRBD1 (5 bases). In germline, CDR1 is SGHRS, CDR2 YFSETQ. The CDR3 is 15 amino acids. Trimming removed 0 bases from V and 4 bases from J, with 11 bases in between. CDR3 in amino acids: CASSLGQSPYNEQFF. CDR3 bases: TGCGCCAGCAGCTTGGGACAGTCTCCTTACAATGAGCAGTTCTTC. Supplemented by reference TRBV5-1 and TRBJ2-1, the full variable domain reads KAGVTQTPRYLIKTRGQQVTLSCSPISGHRSVSWYQQTPGQGLQFLFEYFSETQRNKGNFPGRFSGRQFSNSRSEMNVSTLELGDSALYLCASSLGQSPYNEQFFGPGTRLTVL.

This chain connects TRBV11-2 to TRBJ2-2, with 10 bases identical to TRBD2. CDR1 and CDR2 (germline): SGHAT, FQNNGV. This CDR3 is built from 16 residues. With V trimmed by 5 bases and J by 1 base, 4 bases remained unmatched. This CDR3 is CASSPRTSGNTGELFF. For the CDR3, the DNA is TGTGCCAGCAGCCCACGGACTAGCGGGAACACCGGGGAGCTGTTTTTT.

The rearrangement links TRBV20-1 to TRBJ1-1; D is undetermined. The germline gives CDR1 DFQATT, CDR2 SNEGSKA (reference sequence). The CDR3 spans 11 residues. V was cut by 3 bases and J by 7 bases, with 9 bases left in between. The CDR3 sequence is CSASSRFEAFF. CDR3 bases: TGCAGTGCTAGTTCCCGTTTTGAAGCTTTCTTT.

The chain has TRBV30 and TRBJ2-7; 11 nucleotides line up with TRBD1. The CDR3 has 14 residues. The germline gives CDR1 GTSNPN, CDR2 SVGIG (reference sequence). V shed 4 bases and J 3 bases; nucleotides not matched to a gene: 5. The CDR3 loop reads CAWIGGTGGYEQYF. The CDR3 region has the DNA TGTGCCTGGATTGGAGGGACAGGGGGCTACGAGCAGTACTTC.

This sequence joins TRBV28 and TRBJ2-5; no clear D. Germline lookup yields CDR1 MDHEN and CDR2 SYDVKM. Trimming left V 6 bases short and J 0 bases short, with 17 bases between. This CDR3 has 16 residues. The CDR3 nucleotides read TGTGCCAGCAGGCCTTTCTCTGCGGTAGACCAAGAGACCCAGTACTTC. Translated, it gives CASRPFSAVDQETQYF.

The J gene is TRBJ1-3, the V gene TRBV5-1; D call uncertain. Germline CDR1 is SGHRS and CDR2 is YFSETQ. This CDR3 is built from 13 residues. Trimming removed 0 bases at V and 4 bases at J, with 5 bases between. The CDR3 DNA reads TGCGCCAGCAGCTTGGAACACGGAAACACCATATATTTT. Translating gives CASSLEHGNTIYF.

The chain recombines TRBV19 with TRBJ1-5; a weak D match, TRBD1 (5 bases). V was clipped by 5 bases and J by 1 base, with 12 bases between them. Germline CDR1 is LNHDA and CDR2 is SQIVND (reference sequence). This CDR3 is built from 15 residues. The CDR3 coding sequence is TGTGCCAGTAGTGATAACAGGAAGAGCAATCAGCCCCAGCATTTT. This translates into CASSDNRKSNQPQHF.

This chain uses TRBV6-5 with TRBJ1-2; 8 nucleotides line up with TRBD1. The trim removed 5 bases at V and 2 bases at J, leaving 7 bases unmatched. The CDR3 loop spans 15 amino acids. Germline V lookup: CDR1 MNHEY, CDR2 SVGAGI. CDR3 sequence: CASSPGAGGNYGYTF. Here the CDR3 DNA reads TGTGCCAGCAGTCCAGGGGCAGGGGGCAACTATGGCTACACCTTC.

This chain connects TRBV11-2 to TRBJ2-5, with 14 bases that match TRBD2. The length of the CDR3 is 17 residues. V shed 1 base and J 6 bases; nucleotides not matched to a gene: 7. CDR1 and CDR2 (germline): SGHAT, FQNNGV. CDR3 bases: TGTGCCAGCAGCTTAGTTGAGGGACTAGCGGGGGACAAGACCCAGTACTTC. Translating gives CASSLVEGLAGDKTQYF.

This sequence joins TRBV7-4 and TRBJ2-1, with D possibly being TRBD2 (5 bases). Germline values: CDR1 SGHVT, CDR2 SQSDAQ. This CDR3 is 11 amino acids long. The CDR3 region is CATHGDNEQFF. The CDR3 DNA is TGTGCAACGCACGGGGACAATGAGCAGTTCTTC.

V and J are TRBV27 and TRBJ1-4; 9 bases match TRBD1. Germline V gives CDR1 MNHEY, CDR2 SMNVEV (reference sequence). The CDR3 is 14 amino acids. Trimming took 6 bases from V and 8 from J; bases not matched to a gene: 7. The CDR3 here is CASRETGGWEKLFF. CDR3 in DNA: TGTGCCAGCAGGGAAACAGGGGGCTGGGAAAAACTGTTTTTT.

The chain combines TRBV15 with TRBJ2-7, with 7 bases that match TRBD2. Germline values: CDR1 LNHNV, CDR2 YYDKDF (reference sequence). After removal of 5 bases from V and 4 bases from J, the junction contained 20 bases not matched to a gene. The CDR3 covers 18 residues. CDR3 nucleotide sequence: TGTGCCACCAGCGGGGTGACTAGCTTCCCTCTCCGGAGGTACGAGCAGTACTTC. Protein: CATSGVTSFPLRRYEQYF.

V gene TRBV15 combines with J gene TRBJ2-3; D remains ambiguous. Trimming took off 5 bases at V and 0 bases at J, with 12 bases between the two ends. Germline CDR1 and CDR2: LNHNV and YYDKDF (reference sequence). The CDR3 extends over 15 amino acids. CDR3 bases: TGTGCCACCAGCGTTGACACTCACAGCACAGATACGCAGTATTTT. Translation: CATSVDTHSTDTQYF.

The chain recombines TRBV5-1 with TRBJ1-3, with D tentatively TRBD1 (5 bases). From germline, CDR1 is SGHRS and CDR2 YFSETQ. Trimming removed 0 bases at V and 0 bases at J, with 7 bases between. The CDR3 extends over 15 amino acids. CDR3 nucleotides: TGCGCCAGCAGCTTGGGACAGTTCTCTGGAAACACCATATATTTT. It codes for CASSLGQFSGNTIYF.

There are a few counts of this clone. The chain couples TRBV10-2 to TRBJ2-3; perhaps TRBD2 as D (6 bases). Germline values: CDR1 WSHSY, CDR2 SAAADI. The germline V and J ends were trimmed by 3 bases and 2 bases, with 9 bases remaining between them. This CDR3 is 14 amino acids long. The DNA for the CDR3 is TGCGCCAGCAGTGAAGTAGCGGTCACAGATACGCAGTATTTT. This encodes CASSEVAVTDTQYF.

The chain recombines TRBV7-8 with TRBJ2-7; D is unclear. Germline V lookup: CDR1 SGHVS, CDR2 FQNEAQ. The CDR3 is made up of 16 amino acids. Trimming took off 0 bases at V and 5 bases at J, with 17 bases between the two ends. CDR3 protein: CASSLALARFYHEQYF. The CDR3 nucleotides read TGTGCCAGCAGCTTAGCCCTGGCACGTTTTTACCACGAGCAGTACTTC.

The chain recombines TRBV1 with TRBJ2-1; the D segment call TRBD1 is taken from the table without a DNA check. TRBV1 is labeled a pseudogene. The CDR3 runs to 17 residues. CDR3 protein: CTSSPFRGPSEGNEQFF. The CDR3 nucleotides read TGCACCAGCAGCCCTTTCAGGGGCCCCTCTGAGGGCAATGAGCAGTTCTTC.

The chain recombines TRBV27 with TRBJ2-6; 10 bases align to TRBD1. The V segment lost 9 bases and the J segment 0 bases; nucleotides outside the gene matches: 8. The CDR3 loop spans 17 amino acids. Germline V gene sequence: CDR1 MNHEY, CDR2 SMNVEV (reference sequence). CDR3 bases: TGTGCCAGTGTTCCGGGACAGGGGTTCTCTGGGGCCAACGTCCTGACTTTC. It encodes CASVPGQGFSGANVLTF. Full variable domain (missing parts from reference TRBV27 and TRBJ2-6): EAQVTQNPRYLITVTGKKLTVTCSQNMNHEYMSWYRQDPGLGLRQIYYSMNVEVTDKGDVPEGYKVSRKEKRNFPLILESPSPNQTSLYFCASVPGQGFSGANVLTFGAGSRLTVL.

The J gene is TRBJ2-3, the V gene TRBV5-1, with 7 positions matching TRBD2. The CDR3 has 14 residues. CDR1 and CDR2 (germline): SGHRS, YFSETQ. After removal of 2 bases from V and 2 bases from J, the junction contained 2 bases not matched to a gene. CDR3 sequence (DNA): TGCGCCAGCAGCTTTCAGCGGGACACAGATACGCAGTATTTT. Its translation: CASSFQRDTDTQYF.

The rearrangement links TRBV28 to TRBJ1-5; TRBD1 might be the D (5 bases). The CDR3 runs to 12 residues. Trimming took 3 bases from V and 6 from J, leaving 6 bases between them. Germline values: CDR1 MDHEN, CDR2 SYDVKM. Here the CDR3 reads CASSFRAQPQHF. As DNA, the CDR3 is TGTGCCAGCAGTTTCAGGGCTCAGCCCCAGCATTTT.